A selection of T cell receptor beta chains follows, all from one sample in a study of shared clonotypes between healthy human individuals. The protocol was immunoSEQ multiplex PCR, while the TCRdb copy is restricted to in-frame clones and leaves out a portion. The table shows approximately 2,000,000 clones, with just over 90% occurring only once. The specimen was naive CD8+ T cells from PBMCs. All receptors come from a man younger than 35 in good health. Some clones in this sample may be carry-over from other donors' samples. Each CDR3 is given with its conserved first and last residue. A D gene is named only where the DNA matches it firmly. Some rows have no size entry. The others give once, few or many, or a class for an expanded clone.

>TRBV25-1|NA|TRBD1|TRBJ2-1
TGTGCCACCGGGACAGGGGGGTACAATGAGCAGTTCTTC
CATGTGGYNEQFF
>TRBV4-1|once|TRBD1|TRBJ2-1
TGCGCCAGCAGCCAAGGGCAGGGGGCGGGTGAGCAGTTCTTC
CASSQGQGAGEQFF
>TRBV7-9|NA|NA|TRBJ1-4
TGTGCCAGCACCATAATGGGTGTCAATGAAAAACTGTTTTTT
CASTIMGVNEKLFF
>TRBV27|NA|TRBD1|TRBJ2-5
TGTGCCAGCAGGGGACAGGAGTTCTGGGAGACCCAGTACTTC
CASRGQEFWETQYF
>TRBV28|NA|TRBD2|TRBJ2-7
TGTGCCAGCAGTCCACTAGGACTAGCGTGGGCCCACGAGCAGTACTTC
CASSPLGLAWAHEQYF
>TRBV7-6|NA|NA|TRBJ1-5
TGTGCCAGCAGCCCTGGCCACTTCAATCAGCCCCAGCATTTT
CASSPGHFNQPQHF
>TRBV28|NA|TRBD2|TRBJ2-7
TGTGCCAGCAGTTTTTTGCCGGGACTAGCGGGAGGGCCCCCCTACGAGCAGTACTTC
CASSFLPGLAGGPPYEQYF
>TRBV5-1|NA|NA|TRBJ2-6
TGCGCCAGCAGCTCCACCTCTGGGGCCAACGTCCTGACTTTC
CASSSTSGANVLTF
>TRBV25-1|few|NA|TRBJ1-1
TGTGCCAGCAGTGACTACAAAGTCTCTGAAGCTTTCTTT
CASSDYKVSEAFF
>TRBV9|NA|NA|TRBJ2-1
TGTGCCAGCAGCGTATCGGAGGGGGTCTACAATGAGCAGTTCTTC
CASSVSEGVYNEQFF
>TRBV19|NA|NA|TRBJ2-1
TGTGCCAGTAGGCGGCAGGGGGGTGAGCAGTTCTTC
CASRRQGGEQFF
>TRBV19|NA|NA|TRBJ1-5
TGTGCCAGTAGTATAGACGACAGATTGAATCAGCCCCAGCATTTT
CASSIDDRLNQPQHF
>TRBV7-9|once|NA|TRBJ2-7
TGTGCCAGCAGCTTACCCGGGACTCCCTACGAGCAGTACTTC
CASSLPGTPYEQYF
>TRBV7-2|NA|NA|TRBJ1-2
TGTGCCAGCAGCTTAGGGAACAGTCTATCTGGCTACACCTTC
CASSLGNSLSGYTF
>TRBV7-6|NA|TRBD2|TRBJ2-1
TGTGCCAGCAGCCCTCGGACTAGCGGGAGGACACACAATGAGCAGTTCTTC
CASSPRTSGRTHNEQFF
>TRBV28|NA|NA|TRBJ1-1
TGTGCCAGCAGTTTAAACAAGAACACTGAAGCTTTCTTT
CASSLNKNTEAFF
>TRBV7-8|NA|NA|TRBJ2-1
TGTGCCAGCAGCCCGCTCATGGGGCACAATGAGCAGTTCTTC
CASSPLMGHNEQFF
>TRBV7-8|NA|NA|TRBJ2-1
TGTGCCAGCAGCTTAGCGCAGGTGAAGGATGAGCAGTTCTTC
CASSLAQVKDEQFF
>TRBV27|NA|TRBD2|TRBJ2-3
TGTGCCAGCAGTCCTACGGGGGGGAGAACAGATACGCAGTATTTT
CASSPTGGRTDTQYF
>TRBV2|NA|NA|TRBJ2-1
TGTGCCAGCTTCGGGAGCCGCTCGGACAATGAGCAGTTCTTC
CASFGSRSDNEQFF
>TRBV30|NA|NA|TRBJ1-1
TGTGCCTGTGACCTTATGAACACTGAAGCTTTCTTT
CACDLMNTEAFF
>TRBV19|NA|TRBD1|TRBJ2-3
TGTGCCAGTAGCCCACGACAGGGAGATACGCAGTATTTT
CASSPRQGDTQYF
>TRBV4-3|NA|NA|TRBJ1-2
TGCGCCAGCAGCCAAGGCGTTATAGCGGATAATGGCTACACCTTC
CASSQGVIADNGYTF
>TRBV19|NA|NA|TRBJ2-2
TGTGCCAGTAGTTCGTGGGGGGCCACCGGGGAGCTGTTTTTT
CASSSWGATGELFF
>TRBV6-1|NA|NA|TRBJ1-5
TGTGCCAGCAGTGAAGAAGAGGTGGCTGTGGGCAATCAGCCCCAGCATTTT
CASSEEEVAVGNQPQHF
>TRBV6-5|NA|NA|TRBJ2-2
TGTGCCAGCAGTTACTCTAGCGAGACCGGGGAGCTGTTTTTT
CASSYSSETGELFF
>TRBV27|NA|TRBD2|TRBJ2-2
TGTGCCAGCAGTCCGGGACTAGCCGGGGAGCTGTTTTTT
CASSPGLAGELFF
>TRBV7-9|NA|NA|TRBJ2-2
TGTGCCAGCAAGGGCTACACCGGGGAGCTGTTTTTT
CASKGYTGELFF
>TRBV6-5|few|NA|TRBJ2-2
TGTGCCAGCAGTTTAGCGTGGGGCGGGGAGCTGTTTTTT
CASSLAWGGELFF
>TRBV5-6|once|NA|TRBJ2-6
TGTGCCAGCAGCTTTGGTCTCGCTGGGGCCAACGTCCTGACTTTC
CASSFGLAGANVLTF
>TRBV7-3|NA|TRBD1|TRBJ2-2
TGTGCCAGCAGCCATAGACAGGGGTTGGTCGGGGAGCTGTTTTTT
CASSHRQGLVGELFF
>TRBV28|NA|NA|TRBJ2-5
TGTGCCAGCAGGACGAGAACCAACAGGGTTGGAGAGACCCAGTACTTC
CASRTRTNRVGETQYF
>TRBV10-3|NA|NA|TRBJ2-1
TGTGCCATCGGGGGGGCAGGGTATGATGAGCAGTTCTTC
CAIGGAGYDEQFF
>TRBV27|NA|NA|TRBJ2-4
TGTGCCAGCAGTTTAAGGGATTCCCAAAACATTCAGTACTTC
CASSLRDSQNIQYF
>TRBV27|NA|TRBD2|TRBJ2-1
TGTGCCAGCAGTTTACAACTAGCGGGAGCCTCCTACAATGAGCAGTTCTTC
CASSLQLAGASYNEQFF
>TRBV28|NA|NA|TRBJ2-5
TGTGCCAGCAGACTTCGTGTTCGCCAAGAGACCCAGTACTTC
CASRLRVRQETQYF
>TRBV28|NA|NA|TRBJ1-2
TGTGCCAGCAGTTCGGACAACTGGAGCTACACCTTC
CASSSDNWSYTF
>TRBV4-1|few|TRBD2|TRBJ2-1
TGCGCCAGCAGGACTAGCGGAAGCCTCGAGCAGTTCTTC
CASRTSGSLEQFF
>TRBV28|NA|TRBD2|TRBJ2-3
TGTGCCAGCAGCCGGACTAGCGGGAGGACCCAAGATACGCAGTATTTT
CASSRTSGRTQDTQYF
>TRBV7-8|NA|TRBD2|TRBJ2-1
TGTGCCAGCAGCGGGACTAGCGGGAGAAATGAGCAGTTCTTC
CASSGTSGRNEQFF
>TRBV27|NA|NA|TRBJ2-1
TGTGCCAGCAGTCGTCGGGACGACTCCTACAATGAGCAGTTCTTC
CASSRRDDSYNEQFF
>TRBV4-1|NA|NA|TRBJ2-4
TGCGCCAGCAGCCCGATTGGAGCCAAAAACATTCAGTACTTC
CASSPIGAKNIQYF
>TRBV13|NA|TRBD1|TRBJ2-7
TGTGCCAGCAGCTTAGGCCGGGACAGGGGCTACGAGCAGTACTTC
CASSLGRDRGYEQYF
>TRBV30|NA|NA|TRBJ1-4
TGTGCCTGGAGTAGTATAGATTTTACAACTAATGAAAAACTGTTTTTT
CAWSSIDFTTNEKLFF
>TRBV10-3|NA|NA|TRBJ2-2
TGTGCCATCAGGGAAAGCACCGGGGAGCTGTTTTTT
CAIRESTGELFF
>TRBV28|NA|TRBD1|TRBJ2-5
TGTGCCAGCAGTCCCGTGGACAGGGGGGGCGGAGAGACCCAGTACTTC
CASSPVDRGGGETQYF
>TRBV5-4|NA|TRBD2|TRBJ2-1
TGTGCCAGCAGCTGGGGGACTAGCGGGACGAGCTCCTACAATGAGCAGTTCTTC
CASSWGTSGTSSYNEQFF
>TRBV27|once|NA|TRBJ2-3
TGTGCCAGCAGTCCTCTAACGCTAGATACGCAGTATTTT
CASSPLTLDTQYF
>TRBV19|NA|TRBD1|TRBJ2-7
TGTGCCAGTAGTTTACGGACAGGACGCTACGAGCAGTACTTC
CASSLRTGRYEQYF
>TRBV16|NA|NA|TRBJ2-3
TGTGCCAGCACCCTCGACTACACAGATACGCAGTATTTT
CASTLDYTDTQYF
>TRBV7-3|NA|TRBD2|TRBJ2-2
TGTGCCAGCAGCTTTGGCGGGAGGGCCGGGGAGCTGTTTTTT
CASSFGGRAGELFF
>TRBV7-9|once|NA|TRBJ2-7
TGTGCCAGCAGCTTTGGGACCGGGACCTCCTACGAGCAGTACTTC
CASSFGTGTSYEQYF
>TRBV4-1|NA|NA|TRBJ2-7
TGCGCCAGCAGCCTAGGCCAGGGGCGCTCCTACGAGCAGTACTTC
CASSLGQGRSYEQYF
>TRBV25-1|once|TRBD1|TRBJ2-3
TGTGCCAGCAGCGCAGGGGGTGATACGCAGTATTTT
CASSAGGDTQYF
>TRBV4-1|NA|NA|TRBJ2-7
TGCGCCAGCAGCCAAGACTGGGTCACCTACGAGCAGTACTTC
CASSQDWVTYEQYF
>TRBV7-9|once|TRBD1|TRBJ2-1
TGTGCCAGCAGCTTAGACAGGGGCCTTGGTAATGAGCAGTTCTTC
CASSLDRGLGNEQFF
>TRBV19|NA|NA|TRBJ2-7
TGTGCCAGTAGTAGGTCAAAGGCTCGCTCCTACGAGCAGTACTTC
CASSRSKARSYEQYF
>TRBV19|NA|NA|TRBJ1-1
TGTGCCAGTAGTATAGATGGGACACCTGAAGCTTTCTTT
CASSIDGTPEAFF
>TRBV7-3|NA|NA|TRBJ2-1
TGTGCCAGCAGCTTAACTAGCGGCCACAATGAGCAGTTCTTC
CASSLTSGHNEQFF